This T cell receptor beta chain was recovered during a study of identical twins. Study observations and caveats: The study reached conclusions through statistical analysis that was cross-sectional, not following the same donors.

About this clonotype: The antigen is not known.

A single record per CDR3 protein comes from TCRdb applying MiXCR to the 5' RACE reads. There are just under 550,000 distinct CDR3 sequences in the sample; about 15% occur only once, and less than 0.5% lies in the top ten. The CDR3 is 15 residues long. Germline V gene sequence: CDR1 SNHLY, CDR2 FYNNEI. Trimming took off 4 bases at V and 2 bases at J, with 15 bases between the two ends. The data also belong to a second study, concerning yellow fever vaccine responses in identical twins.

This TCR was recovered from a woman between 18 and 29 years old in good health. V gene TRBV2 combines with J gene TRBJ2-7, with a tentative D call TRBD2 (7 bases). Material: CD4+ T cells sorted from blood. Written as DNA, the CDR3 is TGTGCCAGCAGTGCGGGGGGCTCCATACCCTACGAGCAGTACTTC. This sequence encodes CASSAGGSIPYEQYF.